This T cell receptor (beta chain) was observed in a study of human T cells and chemical hapten exposure. Study outcomes and limitations: Relative to control repertoires, expanded TCRs gave rise to significantly more large CDR3 similarity clusters.

The germline V and J ends were trimmed by 2 bases and 5 bases, with 12 bases remaining between them. Germline V gene lookup returns CDR1 SGHTA and CDR2 FQGTGA. The CDR3 length is 14 residues. Each CDR3 protein gets one entry after TCRdb re-called the RACE reads with MiXCR. The table has some 180,000 distinct CDR3 sequences, more than 20% seen once; the top ten hold over 6.5%. The time point was: patch test 1, 2 weeks after DPC sensitization. This sample's treatment: therapeutic diphenylcyclopropenone sensitization with weekly scalp DPC. Notes on this clonotype: What it binds is unknown.

The source was whole blood, collected in connection with sensitization to the hapten diphenylcyclopropenone (DPC). The clonotype was recovered from a woman aged 50 to 60 with alopecia areata. Some clones in this sample may be carry-over from other donors' samples. The chain uses TRBV7-3 and TRBJ1-1; tentatively, D is TRBD1 (6 bases). In DNA, the CDR3 is TGTGCCAGCAGCTTATCCAGGGGAGGGACTGAAGCTTTCTTT. It encodes CASSLSRGGTEAFF.